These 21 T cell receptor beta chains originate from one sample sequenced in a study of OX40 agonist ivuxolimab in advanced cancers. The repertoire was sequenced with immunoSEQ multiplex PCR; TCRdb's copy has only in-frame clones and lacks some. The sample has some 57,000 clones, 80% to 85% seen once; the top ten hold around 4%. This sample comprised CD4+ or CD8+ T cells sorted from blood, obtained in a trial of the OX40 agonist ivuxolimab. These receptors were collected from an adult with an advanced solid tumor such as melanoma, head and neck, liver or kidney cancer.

This CDR3 reads CASSQGGDGQPQHF. The CDR3 coding sequence is TGTGCCAGCAGCCAAGGGGGGGATGGTCAGCCCCAGCATTTT. The V gene is TRBV4-2, the J gene TRBJ1-5, with a possible D match to TRBD1 (5 bases). This CDR3 has 14 amino acids. CDR1 and CDR2 from the germline V gene are LGHNA and YNFKEQ. V was trimmed by 1 base and J by 6 bases, leaving 10 bases between them.

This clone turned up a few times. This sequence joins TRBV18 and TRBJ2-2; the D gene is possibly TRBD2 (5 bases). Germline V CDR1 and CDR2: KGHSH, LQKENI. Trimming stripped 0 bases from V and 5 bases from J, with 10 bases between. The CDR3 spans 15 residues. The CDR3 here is CASSPPYGGTGELFF. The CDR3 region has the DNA TGTGCCAGCTCACCACCTTACGGAGGTACCGGGGAGCTGTTTTTT.

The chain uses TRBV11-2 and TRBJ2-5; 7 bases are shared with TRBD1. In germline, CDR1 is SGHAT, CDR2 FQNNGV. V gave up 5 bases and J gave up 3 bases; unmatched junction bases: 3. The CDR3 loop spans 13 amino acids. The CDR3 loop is CASSRDREETQYF. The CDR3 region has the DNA TGTGCCAGCAGCCGGGACAGAGAAGAGACCCAGTACTTC. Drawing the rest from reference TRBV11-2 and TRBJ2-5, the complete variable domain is EAGVAQSPRYKIIEKRQSVAFWCNPISGHATLYWYQQILGQGPKLLIQFQNNGVVDDSQLPKDRFSAERLKGVDSTLKIQPAKLEDSAVYLCASSRDREETQYFGPGTRLLVL.

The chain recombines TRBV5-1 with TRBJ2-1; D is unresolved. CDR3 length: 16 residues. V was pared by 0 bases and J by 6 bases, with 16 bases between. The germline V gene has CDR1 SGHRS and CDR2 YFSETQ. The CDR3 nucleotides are TGCGCCAGCAGCTTGGCGATCTTCTCGAATCGCAATGAGCAGTTCTTC. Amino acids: CASSLAIFSNRNEQFF.

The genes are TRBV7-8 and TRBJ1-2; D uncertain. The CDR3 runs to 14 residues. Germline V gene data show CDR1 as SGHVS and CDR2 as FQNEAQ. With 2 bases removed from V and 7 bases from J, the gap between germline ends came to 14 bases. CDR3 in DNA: TGTGCCAGCAGCTTACGAGCGGCCCCAGGTGGCTACACCTTC. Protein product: CASSLRAAPGGYTF. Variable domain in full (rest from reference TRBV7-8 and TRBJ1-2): GAGVSQSPRYKVAKRGQDVALRCDPISGHVSLFWYQQALGQGPEFLTYFQNEAQLDKSGLPSDRFFAERPEGSVSTLKIQRTQQEDSAVYLCASSLRAAPGGYTFGSGTRLTVV.

As DNA, the CDR3 is TGCGCCAGCAGCTTGGAGTCTAGCGGGGGGGCAGAGCAGTACTTC. Amino acid sequence: CASSLESSGGAEQYF. V is TRBV5-1 and J is TRBJ2-7, with 12 bases matching TRBD2. Germline V CDR1 and CDR2: SGHRS, YFSETQ. Trimming cost V 0 bases and J 7 bases; bases outside gene matches: 5. CDR3 length: 15 residues.

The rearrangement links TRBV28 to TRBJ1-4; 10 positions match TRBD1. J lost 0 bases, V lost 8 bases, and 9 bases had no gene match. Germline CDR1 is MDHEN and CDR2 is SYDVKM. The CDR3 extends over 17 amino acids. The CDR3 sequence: CASGRTGGGATNEKLFF. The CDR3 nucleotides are TGTGCCAGCGGGCGGACAGGGGGGGGTGCAACTAATGAAAAACTGTTTTTT. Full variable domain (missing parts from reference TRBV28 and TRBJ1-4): DVKVTQSSRYLVKRTGEKVFLECVQDMDHENMFWYRQDPGLGLRLIYFSYDVKMKEKGDIPEGYSVSREKKERFSLILESASTNQTSMYLCASGRTGGGATNEKLFFGSGTQLSVL.

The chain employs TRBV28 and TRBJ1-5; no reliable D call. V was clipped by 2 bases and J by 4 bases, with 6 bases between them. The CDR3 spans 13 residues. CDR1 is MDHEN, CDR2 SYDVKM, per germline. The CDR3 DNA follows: TGTGCCAGCAGTTTAAACTCGAATCAGCCCCAGCATTTT. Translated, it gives CASSLNSNQPQHF.

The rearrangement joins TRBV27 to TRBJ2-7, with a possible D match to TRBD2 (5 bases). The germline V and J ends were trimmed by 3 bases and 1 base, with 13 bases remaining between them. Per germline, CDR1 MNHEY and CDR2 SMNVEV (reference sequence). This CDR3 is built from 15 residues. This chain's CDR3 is CASSLSGGWSYEQYF. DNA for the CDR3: TGTGCCAGCAGTTTGTCGGGCGGGTGGTCCTACGAGCAGTACTTC.

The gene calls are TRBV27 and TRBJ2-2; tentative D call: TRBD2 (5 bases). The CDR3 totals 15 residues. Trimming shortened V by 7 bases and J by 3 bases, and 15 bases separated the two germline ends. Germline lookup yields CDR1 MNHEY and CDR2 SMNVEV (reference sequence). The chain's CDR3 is CASKGGGSDTGELFF. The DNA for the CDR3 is TGTGCCAGCAAGGGTGGAGGCTCGGACACCGGGGAGCTGTTTTTT.

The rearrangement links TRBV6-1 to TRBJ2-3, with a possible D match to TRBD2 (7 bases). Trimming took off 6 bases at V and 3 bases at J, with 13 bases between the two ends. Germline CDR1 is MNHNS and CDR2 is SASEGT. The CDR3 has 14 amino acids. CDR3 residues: CASREGGPTDTQYF. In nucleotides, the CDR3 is TGTGCCAGCAGAGAGGGGGGGCCAACAGATACGCAGTATTTT.

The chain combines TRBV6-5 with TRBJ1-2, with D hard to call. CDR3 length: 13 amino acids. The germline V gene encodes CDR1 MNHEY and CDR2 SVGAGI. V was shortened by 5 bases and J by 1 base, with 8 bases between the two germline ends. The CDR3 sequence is CASSIDLNYGYTF. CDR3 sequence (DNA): TGTGCCAGCAGTATTGATCTTAACTATGGCTACACCTTC.

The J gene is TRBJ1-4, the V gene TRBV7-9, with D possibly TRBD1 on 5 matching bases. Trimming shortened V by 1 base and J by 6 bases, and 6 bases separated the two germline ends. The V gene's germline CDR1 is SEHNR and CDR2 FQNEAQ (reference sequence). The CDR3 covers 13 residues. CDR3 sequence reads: CASSLVGDEKLFF. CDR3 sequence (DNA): TGTGCCAGCAGCTTAGTGGGGGATGAAAAACTGTTTTTT. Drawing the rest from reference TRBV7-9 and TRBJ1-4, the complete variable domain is DTGVSQNPRHKITKRGQNVTFRCDPISEHNRLYWYRQTLGQGPEFLTYFQNEAQLEKSRLLSDRFSAERPKGSFSTLEIQRTEQGDSAMYLCASSLVGDEKLFFGSGTQLSVL.

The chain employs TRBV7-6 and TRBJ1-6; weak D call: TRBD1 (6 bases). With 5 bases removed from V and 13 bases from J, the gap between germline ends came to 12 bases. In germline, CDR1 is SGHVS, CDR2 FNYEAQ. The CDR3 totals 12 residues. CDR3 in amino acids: CASSPEGGPLHF. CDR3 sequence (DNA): TGTGCCAGCAGCCCAGAGGGGGGGCCCCTCCACTTT.

Here the CDR3 DNA reads TGCGCCAGCAGCTCAGATTGGAACACTGAAGCTTTCTTT. Translated: CASSSDWNTEAFF. This chain links TRBV5-1 with TRBJ1-1; no clear D gene. Germline V gives CDR1 SGHRS, CDR2 YFSETQ. The CDR3 has 13 residues. The V and J ends lost 3 bases and 1 base respectively, with 7 bases between them.

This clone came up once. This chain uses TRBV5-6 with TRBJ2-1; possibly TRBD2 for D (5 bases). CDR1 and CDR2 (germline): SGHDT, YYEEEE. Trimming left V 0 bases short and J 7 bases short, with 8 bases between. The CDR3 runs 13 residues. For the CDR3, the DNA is TGTGCCAGCAGCTTGGCTAGCTGGAATGAGCAGTTCTTC. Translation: CASSLASWNEQFF. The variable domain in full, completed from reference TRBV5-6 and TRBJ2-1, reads DAGVTQSPTHLIKTRGQQVTLRCSPKSGHDTVSWYQQALGQGPQFIFQYYEEEERQRGNFPDRFSGHQFPNYSSELNVNALLLGDSALYLCASSLASWNEQFFGPGTRLTVL.

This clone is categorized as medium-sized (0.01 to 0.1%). This CDR3 reads CASSSPGTGGQPQHF. CDR3 sequence (DNA): TGTGCCAGCAGCTCCCCTGGGACAGGCGGACAGCCCCAGCATTTT. V usage is TRBV7-9 and J usage is TRBJ1-5; 8 nucleotides match TRBD1. CDR1 SEHNR and CDR2 FQNEAQ come from the germline V gene (reference sequence). After removal of 4 bases from V and 7 bases from J, the junction contained 9 bases not matched to a gene. The CDR3 consists of 15 residues.

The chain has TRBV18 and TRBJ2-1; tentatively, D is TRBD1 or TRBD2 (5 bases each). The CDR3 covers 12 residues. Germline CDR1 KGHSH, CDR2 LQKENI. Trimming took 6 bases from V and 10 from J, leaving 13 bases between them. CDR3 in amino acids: CASSRSRDEQFF. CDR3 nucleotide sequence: TGTGCCAGCTCCCGTAGTAGGGACGAGCAGTTCTTC.

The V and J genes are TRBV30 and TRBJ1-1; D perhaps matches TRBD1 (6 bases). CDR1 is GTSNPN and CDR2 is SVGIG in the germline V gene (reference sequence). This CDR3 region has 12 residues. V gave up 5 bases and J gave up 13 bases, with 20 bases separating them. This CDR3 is CAWGEAGTLGFF. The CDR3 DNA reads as TGTGCCTGGGGGGAGGCCGGGACATTGGGTTTCTTT.

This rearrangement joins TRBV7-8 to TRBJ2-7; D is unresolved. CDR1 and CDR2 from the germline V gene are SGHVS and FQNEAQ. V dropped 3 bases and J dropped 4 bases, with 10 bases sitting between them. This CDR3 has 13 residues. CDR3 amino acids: CASSFGKAYEQYF. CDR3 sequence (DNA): TGTGCCAGCAGCTTTGGGAAGGCGTACGAGCAGTACTTC.

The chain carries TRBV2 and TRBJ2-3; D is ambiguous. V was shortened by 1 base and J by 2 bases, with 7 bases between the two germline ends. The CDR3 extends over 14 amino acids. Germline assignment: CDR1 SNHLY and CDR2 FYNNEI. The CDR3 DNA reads TGTGCCAGCAGTGAAGGCTGGCCCACAGATACGCAGTATTTT. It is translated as CASSEGWPTDTQYF.